These 2 T cell receptor beta chains were all obtained from the same sample, sequenced in a study of beta chain features in type 1 diabetes. Every bit of the isolated RNA underwent reverse transcription, so sequencing read expressed TCRB transcripts. Using immunoSEQ multiplex PCR, the repertoire was profiled, and TCRdb retains in-frame clones only, with some absent. The data hold 300,000 to 350,000 clones, with around 8% observed a single time. Sample: central memory CD4+ T cells from blood. These receptors were collected from a woman under 30 in good health.

The gene calls are TRBV28 and TRBJ2-7, with 12 bases that match TRBD2. Trimming took 0 bases from V and 9 from J; bases not matched to a gene: 6. From germline, CDR1 is MDHEN and CDR2 SYDVKM. The CDR3 runs to 15 residues. DNA of the CDR3: TGTGCCAGCAGTTTATGGTCTACTAGCGGGAGGAGGCAGTACTTC. Translating it yields CASSLWSTSGRRQYF.

The chain uses TRBV7-8 and TRBJ2-3; D is ambiguous. Germline assignment: CDR1 SGHVS and CDR2 FQNEAQ. The CDR3 has 13 amino acids. The V and J ends lost 2 bases and 0 bases respectively, with 3 bases between them. The CDR3 protein is CASSLQSTDTQYF. The CDR3 region has the DNA TGTGCCAGCAGCTTACAGAGCACAGATACGCAGTATTTT.